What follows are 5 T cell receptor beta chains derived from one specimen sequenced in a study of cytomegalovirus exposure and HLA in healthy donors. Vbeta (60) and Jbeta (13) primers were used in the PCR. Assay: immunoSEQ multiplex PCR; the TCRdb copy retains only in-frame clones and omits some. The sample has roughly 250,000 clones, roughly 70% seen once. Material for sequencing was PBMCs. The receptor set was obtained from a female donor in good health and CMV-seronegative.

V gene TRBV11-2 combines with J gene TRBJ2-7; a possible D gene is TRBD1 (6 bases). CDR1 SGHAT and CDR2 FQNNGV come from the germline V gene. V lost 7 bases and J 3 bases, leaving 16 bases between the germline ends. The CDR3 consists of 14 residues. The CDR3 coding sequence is TGTGCCAGCACCCCCTGGGGACAAGACTACGAGCAGTACTTC. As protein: CASTPWGQDYEQYF.

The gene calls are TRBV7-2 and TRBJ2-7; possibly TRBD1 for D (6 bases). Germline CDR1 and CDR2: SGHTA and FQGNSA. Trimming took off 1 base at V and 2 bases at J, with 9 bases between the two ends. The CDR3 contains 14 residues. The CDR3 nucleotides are TGTGCCAGCAGCTTAGGGACAGCAGCCTACGAGCAGTACTTC. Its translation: CASSLGTAAYEQYF.

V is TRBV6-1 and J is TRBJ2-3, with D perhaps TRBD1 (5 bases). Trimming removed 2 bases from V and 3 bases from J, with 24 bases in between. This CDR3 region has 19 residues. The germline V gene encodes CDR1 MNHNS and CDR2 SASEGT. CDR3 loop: CASSELGGIGAEITDTQYF. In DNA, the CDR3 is TGTGCCAGCAGTGAATTAGGCGGCATTGGGGCAGAAATTACAGATACGCAGTATTTT.

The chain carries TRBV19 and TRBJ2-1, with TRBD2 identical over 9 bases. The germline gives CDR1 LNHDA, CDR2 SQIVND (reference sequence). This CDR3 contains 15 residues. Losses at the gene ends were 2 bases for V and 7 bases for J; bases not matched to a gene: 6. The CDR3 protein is CASSIWGLAENEQFF. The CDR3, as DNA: TGTGCCAGTAGTATATGGGGACTAGCCGAAAATGAGCAGTTCTTC. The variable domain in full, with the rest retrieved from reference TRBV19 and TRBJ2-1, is DGGITQSPKYLFRKEGQNVTLSCEQNLNHDAMYWYRQDPGQGLRLIYYSQIVNDFQKGDIAEGYSVSREKKESFPLTVTSAQKNPTAFYLCASSIWGLAENEQFFGPGTRLTVL.

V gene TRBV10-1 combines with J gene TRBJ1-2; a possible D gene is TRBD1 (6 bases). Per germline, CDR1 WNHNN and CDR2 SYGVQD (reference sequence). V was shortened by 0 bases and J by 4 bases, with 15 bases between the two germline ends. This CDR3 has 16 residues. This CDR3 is CASSESNQGSGYGYTF. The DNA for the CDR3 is TGCGCCAGCAGTGAGTCGAACCAGGGGTCGGGCTATGGCTACACCTTC.